This entry is about one T cell receptor (beta chain). Its antigen is not identified. The read gets to within 3 residues of the CDR3 end, and the germline J gene fills in the rest. The CDR3 runs to 10 residues. The V end lost 7 bases, the J end lost 5 bases, and 5 bases lay between the germline ends. CDR1 is LNHDA and CDR2 is SQIVND in the germline V gene (reference sequence). The data were taken from a study of T cell clonality in common variable immunodeficiency. Study results and caveats: Fewer deletions and N-nucleotide insertions were reportedly seen in common variable immunodeficiency TCR beta sequences. Compared with healthy controls, CVID subjects showed increased TCRbeta clonality, mostly in about a third.

Reduced serum IgG, IgA and/or IgM plus specific antibody deficiency defined CVID. Aged about 8 to 65 years, CVID subjects averaged roughly 39 years old. CVID subjects were neither ill nor on immunomodulatory or immunosuppressive medication at sampling. Assay: immunoSEQ multiplex PCR; the TCRdb copy retains only in-frame clones and omits some. Observed in the sample are about 34,000 clones, none of them singletons. This TCR derives from a human donor with common variable immunodeficiency. The chain is built from TRBV19 and TRBJ1-2, with D possibly matching TRBD1 (5 bases). The sample taken for sequencing was peripheral blood mononuclear cells. CDR3 DNA, as far as it was read: TGTGCCAGTAAGGGGTATGGC. Amino acids: CASKGYG. In full, the CDR3 is CASKGYGYTF.